This T cell receptor (beta chain) emerged from a study of OX40 agonist ivuxolimab in advanced cancers. Study-wide context: Those treated in dose escalation had hepatocellular carcinoma, melanoma, renal cell cancer or head and neck cancer. Participants could have had prior anti-PD-1, anti-PD-L1 or anti-CTLA-4 therapy, and less than 45% had some.

Germline V gene data show CDR1 as SGHAT and CDR2 as FQNNGV. CDR3 length: 16 amino acids. J lost 0 bases, V lost 4 bases, and 9 bases had no gene match. The method was immunoSEQ multiplex PCR; TCRdb's version includes in-frame clones alone and lacks a portion of them. The data contain fewer than 65,000 clones, roughly 92% of them singletons. The sequencing here drew on CD4+ or CD8+ T cells sorted from blood, taken in a trial of the OX40 agonist ivuxolimab. The chain is built from TRBV11-2 and TRBJ2-7, with 7 nucleotides matching TRBD1. The TCR originated in an adult with an advanced solid tumor such as melanoma, head and neck, liver or kidney cancer. CDR3 region: CASSSPSGTASYEQYF. The CDR3 bases are TGTGCCAGCAGCTCGCCCTCCGGGACAGCCTCCTACGAGCAGTACTTC.